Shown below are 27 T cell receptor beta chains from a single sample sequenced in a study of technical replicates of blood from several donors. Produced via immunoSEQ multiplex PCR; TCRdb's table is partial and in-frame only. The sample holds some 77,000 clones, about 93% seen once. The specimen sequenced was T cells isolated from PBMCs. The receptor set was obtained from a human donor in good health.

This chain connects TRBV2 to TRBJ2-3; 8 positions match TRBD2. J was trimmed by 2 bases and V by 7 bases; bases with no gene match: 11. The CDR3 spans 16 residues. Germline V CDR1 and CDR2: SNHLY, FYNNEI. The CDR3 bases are TGTGCCAGCATAGGACTAGCTAACACCATCACAGATACGCAGTATTTT. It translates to CASIGLANTITDTQYF.

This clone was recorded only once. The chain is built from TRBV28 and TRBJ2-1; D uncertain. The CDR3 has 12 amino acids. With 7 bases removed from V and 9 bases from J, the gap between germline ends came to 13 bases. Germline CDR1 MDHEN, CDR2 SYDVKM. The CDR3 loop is CASTHPTGEQFF. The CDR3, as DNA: TGTGCCAGCACCCATCCGACTGGTGAGCAGTTCTTC.

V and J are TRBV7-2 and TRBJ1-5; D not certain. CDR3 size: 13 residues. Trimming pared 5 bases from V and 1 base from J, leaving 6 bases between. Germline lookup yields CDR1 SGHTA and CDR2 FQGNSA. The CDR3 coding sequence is TGTGCCAGCAGCCTCAGGAGCAATCAGCCCCAGCATTTT. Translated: CASSLRSNQPQHF.

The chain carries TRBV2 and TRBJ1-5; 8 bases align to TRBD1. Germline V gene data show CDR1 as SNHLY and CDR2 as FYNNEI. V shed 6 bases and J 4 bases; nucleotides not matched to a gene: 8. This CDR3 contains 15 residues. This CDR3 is CASRLRTGSNQPQHF. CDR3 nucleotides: TGTGCCAGCAGACTTAGGACAGGGTCAAATCAGCCCCAGCATTTT.

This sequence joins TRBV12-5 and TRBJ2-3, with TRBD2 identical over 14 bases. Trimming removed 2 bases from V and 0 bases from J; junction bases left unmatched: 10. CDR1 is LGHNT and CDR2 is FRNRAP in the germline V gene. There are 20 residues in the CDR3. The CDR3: CASGLTGTSGRKTSTDTQYF. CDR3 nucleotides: TGTGCTAGTGGTTTGACCGGGACTAGCGGGAGAAAAACTAGCACAGATACGCAGTATTTT.

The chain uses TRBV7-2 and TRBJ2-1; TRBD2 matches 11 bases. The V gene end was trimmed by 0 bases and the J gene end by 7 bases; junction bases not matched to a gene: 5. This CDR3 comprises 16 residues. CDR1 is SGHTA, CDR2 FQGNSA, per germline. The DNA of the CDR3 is TGTGCCAGCAGCTTAGCGAGACTAGCGGGGCGAAATGAGCAGTTCTTC. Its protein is CASSLARLAGRNEQFF.

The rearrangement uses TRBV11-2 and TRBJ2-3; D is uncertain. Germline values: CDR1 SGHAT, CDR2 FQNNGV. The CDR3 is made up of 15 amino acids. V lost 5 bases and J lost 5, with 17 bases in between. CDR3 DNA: TGTGCCAGCAGCATTAACTCGGTGGCAGGAGATACGCAGTATTTT. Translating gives CASSINSVAGDTQYF.

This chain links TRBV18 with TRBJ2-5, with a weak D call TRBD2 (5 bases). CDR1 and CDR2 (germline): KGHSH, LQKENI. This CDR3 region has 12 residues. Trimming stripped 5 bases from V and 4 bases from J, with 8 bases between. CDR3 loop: CASSRTGETQYF. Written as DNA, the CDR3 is TGTGCCAGCTCAAGGACTGGAGAGACCCAGTACTTC.

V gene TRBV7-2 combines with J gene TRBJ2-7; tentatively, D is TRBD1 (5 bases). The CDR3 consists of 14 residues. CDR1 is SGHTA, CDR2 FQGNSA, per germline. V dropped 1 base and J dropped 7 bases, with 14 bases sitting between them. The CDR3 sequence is CASSLVQGLGEQYF. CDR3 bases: TGTGCCAGCAGCTTAGTTCAGGGCCTGGGTGAGCAGTACTTC.

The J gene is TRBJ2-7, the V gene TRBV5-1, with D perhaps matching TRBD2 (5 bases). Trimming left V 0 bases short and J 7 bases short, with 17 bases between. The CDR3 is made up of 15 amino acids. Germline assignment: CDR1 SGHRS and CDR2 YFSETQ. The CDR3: CASSLARSGTGEQYF. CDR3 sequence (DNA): TGCGCCAGCAGCTTGGCCCGATCGGGAACGGGGGAGCAGTACTTC.

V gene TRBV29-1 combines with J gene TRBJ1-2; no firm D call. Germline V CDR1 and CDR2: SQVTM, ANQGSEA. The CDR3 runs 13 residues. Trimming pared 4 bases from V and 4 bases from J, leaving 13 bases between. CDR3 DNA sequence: TGCAGCGTTGTGGCTCCACCTTCCTATGGCTACACCTTC. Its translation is CSVVAPPSYGYTF.

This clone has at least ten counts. CDR3 nucleotide sequence: TGTGCCAGCAGTCGACAGGGTTCACACACCATATATTTT. Amino acids: CASSRQGSHTIYF. The chain recombines TRBV6-5 with TRBJ1-3; 7 bases are shared with TRBD1. The CDR3 runs to 13 residues. The germline gives CDR1 MNHEY, CDR2 SVGAGI. Trimming removed 5 bases from V and 8 bases from J; junction bases left unmatched: 6.

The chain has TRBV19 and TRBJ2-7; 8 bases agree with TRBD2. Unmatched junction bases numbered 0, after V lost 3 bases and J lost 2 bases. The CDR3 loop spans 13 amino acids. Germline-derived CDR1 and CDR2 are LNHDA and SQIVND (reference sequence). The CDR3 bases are TGTGCCAGTAGTATTAGCGGGACCTACGAGCAGTACTTC. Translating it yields CASSISGTYEQYF.

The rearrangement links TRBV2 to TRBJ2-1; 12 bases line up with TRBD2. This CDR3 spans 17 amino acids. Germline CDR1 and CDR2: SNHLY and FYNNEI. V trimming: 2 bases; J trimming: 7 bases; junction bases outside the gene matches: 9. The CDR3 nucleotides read TGTGCCAGCAGTGAATCCCTAGCGGGAGGGCCTAGGAATGAGCAGTTCTTC. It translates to CASSESLAGGPRNEQFF. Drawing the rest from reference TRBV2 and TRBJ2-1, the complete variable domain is EPEVTQTPSHQVTQMGQEVILRCVPISNHLYFYWYRQILGQKVEFLVSFYNNEISEKSEIFDDQFSVERPDGSNFTLKIRSTKLEDSAMYFCASSESLAGGPRNEQFFGPGTRLTVL.

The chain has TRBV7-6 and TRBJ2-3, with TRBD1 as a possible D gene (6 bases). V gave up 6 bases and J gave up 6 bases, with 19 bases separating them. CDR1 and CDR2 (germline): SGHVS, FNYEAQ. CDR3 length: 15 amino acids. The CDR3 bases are TGTGCCAGCAGTATCCCGGGACAAGACCGCGATACGCAGTATTTT. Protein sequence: CASSIPGQDRDTQYF.

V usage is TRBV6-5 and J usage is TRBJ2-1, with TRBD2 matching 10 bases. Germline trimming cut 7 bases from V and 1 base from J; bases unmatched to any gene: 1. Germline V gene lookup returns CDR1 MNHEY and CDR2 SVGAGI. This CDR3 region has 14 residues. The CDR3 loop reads CASKREGSYNEQFF. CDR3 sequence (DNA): TGTGCCAGCAAGCGGGAGGGTTCCTACAATGAGCAGTTCTTC.

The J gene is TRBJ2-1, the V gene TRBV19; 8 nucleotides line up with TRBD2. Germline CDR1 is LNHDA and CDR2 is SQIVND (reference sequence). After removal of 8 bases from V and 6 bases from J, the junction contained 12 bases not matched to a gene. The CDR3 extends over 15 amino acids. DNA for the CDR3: TGTGCCAGTCAAACCCAGCCGGGACTAGTCAATGAGCAGTTCTTC. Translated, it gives CASQTQPGLVNEQFF.

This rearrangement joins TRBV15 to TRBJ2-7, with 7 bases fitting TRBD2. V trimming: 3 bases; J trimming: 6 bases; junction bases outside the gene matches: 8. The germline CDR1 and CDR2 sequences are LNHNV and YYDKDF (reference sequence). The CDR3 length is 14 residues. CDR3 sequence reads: CATSRVGGEGEQYF. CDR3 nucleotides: TGTGCCACCAGCAGGGTGGGAGGGGAGGGCGAGCAGTACTTC. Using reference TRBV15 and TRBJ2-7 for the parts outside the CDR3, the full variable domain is DAMVIQNPRYQVTQFGKPVTLSCSQTLNHNVMYWYQQKSSQAPKLLFHYYDKDFNNEADTPDNFQSRRPNTSFCFLDIRSPGLGDTAMYLCATSRVGGEGEQYFGPGTRLTVT.

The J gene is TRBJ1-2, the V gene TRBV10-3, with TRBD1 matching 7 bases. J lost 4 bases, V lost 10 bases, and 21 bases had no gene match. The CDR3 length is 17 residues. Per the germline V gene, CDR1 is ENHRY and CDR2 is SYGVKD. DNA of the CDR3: TGTGCCACGAGGATAGGGACAGCGACTCCGAGTGGCTATGGCTACACCTTC. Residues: CATRIGTATPSGYGYTF.

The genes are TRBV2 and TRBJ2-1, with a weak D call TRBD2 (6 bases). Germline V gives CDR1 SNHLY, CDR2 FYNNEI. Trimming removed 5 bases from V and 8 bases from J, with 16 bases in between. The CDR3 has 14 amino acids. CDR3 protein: CASSPLLAHDEQFF. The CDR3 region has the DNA TGTGCCAGCAGTCCTTTACTAGCTCACGATGAGCAGTTCTTC.

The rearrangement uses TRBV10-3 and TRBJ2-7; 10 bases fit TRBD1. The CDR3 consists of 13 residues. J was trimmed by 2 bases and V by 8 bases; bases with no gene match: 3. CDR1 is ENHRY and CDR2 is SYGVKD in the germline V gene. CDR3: CAIGGTGAYEQYF. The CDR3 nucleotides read TGTGCCATCGGGGGGACAGGGGCCTACGAGCAGTACTTC.

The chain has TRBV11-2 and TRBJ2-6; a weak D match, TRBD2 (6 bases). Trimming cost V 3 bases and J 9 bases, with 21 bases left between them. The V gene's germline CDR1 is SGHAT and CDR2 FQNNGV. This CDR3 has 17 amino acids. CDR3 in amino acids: CASSFRGFGGLDNVLTF. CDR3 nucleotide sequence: TGTGCCAGCAGCTTCCGCGGGTTTGGAGGGCTAGACAACGTCCTGACTTTC.

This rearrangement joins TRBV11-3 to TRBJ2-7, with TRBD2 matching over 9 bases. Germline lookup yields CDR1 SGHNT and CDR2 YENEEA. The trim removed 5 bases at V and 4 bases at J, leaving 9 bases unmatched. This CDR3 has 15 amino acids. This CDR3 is CASSQRASGKYEQYF. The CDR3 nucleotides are TGTGCCAGCAGCCAGAGGGCTAGCGGGAAATACGAGCAGTACTTC.

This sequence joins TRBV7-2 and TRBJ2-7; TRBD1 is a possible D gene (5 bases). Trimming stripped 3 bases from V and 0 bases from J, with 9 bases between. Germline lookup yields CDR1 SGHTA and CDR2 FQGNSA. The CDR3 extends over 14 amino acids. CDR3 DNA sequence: TGTGCCAGCAGCTTCGCGGACAACTCCTACGAGCAGTACTTC. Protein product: CASSFADNSYEQYF.

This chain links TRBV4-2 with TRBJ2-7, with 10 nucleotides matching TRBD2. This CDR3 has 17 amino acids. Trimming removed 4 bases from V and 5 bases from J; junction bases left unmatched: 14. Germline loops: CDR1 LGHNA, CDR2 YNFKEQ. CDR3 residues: CASSPYPLAGVPDEQYF. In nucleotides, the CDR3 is TGTGCCAGCAGCCCATACCCTCTAGCGGGAGTTCCTGACGAGCAGTACTTC.

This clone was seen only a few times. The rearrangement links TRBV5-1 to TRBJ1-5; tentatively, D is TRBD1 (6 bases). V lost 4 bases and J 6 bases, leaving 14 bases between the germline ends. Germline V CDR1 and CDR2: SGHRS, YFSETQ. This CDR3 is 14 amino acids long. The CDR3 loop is CASSQDRESQPQHF. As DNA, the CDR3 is TGCGCCAGCAGCCAGGACAGAGAGAGTCAGCCCCAGCATTTT.

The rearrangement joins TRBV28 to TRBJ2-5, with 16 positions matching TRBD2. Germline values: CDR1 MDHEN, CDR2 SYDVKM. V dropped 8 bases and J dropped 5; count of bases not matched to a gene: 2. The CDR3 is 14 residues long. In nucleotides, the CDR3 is TGTGCCAGCGGGACTAGCGGGAGGGACGAGACCCAGTACTTC. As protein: CASGTSGRDETQYF.